This TCR beta chain was sequenced in a study of T cell therapy after organ transplantation. At the level of the study: Therapy products were autologous CMV-specific T cells, peptide-expanded for approximately 14 days. Up to 6 doses were given at 2-week intervals. Short-term post-therapy blood was drawn 4 to 8 weeks after therapy ended. Study-wide results and caveats: Concurrent antirejection and antiviral drugs remain unassessed confounders.

Sample time point: 4-8 weeks after completion of therapy. This CDR3 region has 15 residues. V shed 1 base and J shed 0 bases, with 10 bases lying between them. Germline V gene sequence: CDR1 LGHNA, CDR2 YNFKEQ. In the case of this clone: Its antigen remains unknown.

Clones were sequenced by immunoSEQ multiplex PCR, and TCRdb holds only the in-frame ones, with some missing. The table includes almost 20,000 clones, around 81% detected once. J is TRBJ2-7 and V is TRBV4-2; D is uncertain. The source material was CD8+ T cells from blood, sampled after autologous CMV-specific T cell therapy. This clonotype originated in a human patient who had received a solid organ transplant and had CMV disease. Part of the T cells may come from the graft donor. The DNA of the CDR3 is TGTGCCAGCAGCCAAGGGGCAGGTAGCTCCTACGAGCAGTACTTC. It is translated as CASSQGAGSSYEQYF.